What follows is one T cell receptor beta chain and its context. Its antigen is not known. The data were taken from a study of radiotherapy plus CTLA-4 blockade in lung cancer. Study in general: In around 19% of patients, objective responses were seen; approximately 30% had disease control.

The table came from immunoSEQ multiplex PCR; TCRdb's copy has only in-frame clones and leaves some out. The table records about 97,000 clones, approximately 74% of them present only once. Participants had chemo-refractory metastatic non-small-cell lung cancer and were treated with focal radiation plus ipilimumab CTLA-4 blockade. The CDR3 extends over 16 amino acids. Trimming at V came to 5 bases and at J to 4 bases, leaving 12 bases not matched to a gene. Looked up from germline, CDR1 is SGHVS and CDR2 is FQNEAQ. Study-wide results and caveats: In blood, after radiotherapy plus ipilimumab, tumor-derived TCR clones expanded.

The gene calls are TRBV7-8 and TRBJ2-3; the match to TRBD1 covers 7 bases. The TCR sequence derives from a human donor with non-small cell lung cancer who had a partial response to radiotherapy plus ipilimumab. Some clones in this sample may be carry-over from other donors' samples. The sequences come from peripheral blood, collected from a patient treated with radiotherapy plus ipilimumab. The CDR3 reads CASSQGPGQGADTQYF. The CDR3 DNA reads as TGTGCCAGCAGCCAGGGTCCTGGGCAGGGGGCAGATACGCAGTATTTT. The whole variable domain, remainder taken from reference TRBV7-8 and TRBJ2-3, is GAGVSQSPRYKVAKRGQDVALRCDPISGHVSLFWYQQALGQGPEFLTYFQNEAQLDKSGLPSDRFFAERPEGSVSTLKIQRTQQEDSAVYLCASSQGPGQGADTQYFGPGTRLTVL.